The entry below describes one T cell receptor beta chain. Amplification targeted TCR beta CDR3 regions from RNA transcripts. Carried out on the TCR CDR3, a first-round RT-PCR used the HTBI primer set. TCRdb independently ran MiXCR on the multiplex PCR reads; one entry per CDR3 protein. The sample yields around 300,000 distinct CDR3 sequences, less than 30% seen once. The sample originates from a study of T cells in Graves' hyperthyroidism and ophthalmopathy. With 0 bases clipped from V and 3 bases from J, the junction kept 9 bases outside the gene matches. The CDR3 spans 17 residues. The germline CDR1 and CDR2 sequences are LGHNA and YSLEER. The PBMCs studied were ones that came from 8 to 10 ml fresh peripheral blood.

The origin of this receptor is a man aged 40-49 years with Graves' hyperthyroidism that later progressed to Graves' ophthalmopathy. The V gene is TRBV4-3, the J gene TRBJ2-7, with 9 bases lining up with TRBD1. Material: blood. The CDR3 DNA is TGCGCCAGCAGCCAAGAGGGGACAGGGTTCGAGCGCTACGAGCAGTACTTC. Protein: CASSQEGTGFERYEQYF.